The 25 T cell receptor beta chains in this list originate from one sample, sequenced in a study of immune cell composition in non-small cell lung cancer (dated by TCRdb to the late 2010s). Library prep was done by the immunoSEQ multiplex PCR assay. TCRdb's version of the immuneACCESS table is confined to in-frame rearrangements and falls short of the full clone set. An unresolved V gene accounts for under half of the shortfall where checked; the remainder is of unknown origin. The sample data list some 2,000 clones, and almost 70% of these were observed just once. The ten largest clones capture roughly a sixth of the sample. Non-adjacent lung tissue from the same patient, taken as far from the tumour as possible and at least 3 cm away, was used for the normal lung samples. Material: non-adjacent lung tissue. Receptors were obtained from a human donor with non-small cell lung cancer.

This clone showed up just once. The rearrangement uses TRBV6-5 and TRBJ2-1; 7 bases are a match to TRBD2. The germline CDR1 and CDR2 sequences are MNHEY and SVGAGI. The V and J ends lost 0 bases and 9 bases, in that order; junction bases with no gene match: 2. The CDR3 has 13 residues. The CDR3 here is CASSYSGEGEQFF. The CDR3 coding sequence is TGTGCCAGCAGTTACTCCGGGGAGGGTGAGCAGTTCTTC.

There are a few counts of this clone. The chain links TRBV5-1 to TRBJ1-5; maybe TRBD1 (6 bases). CDR1 is SGHRS, CDR2 YFSETQ, per germline. CDR3 size: 12 residues. V was trimmed by 5 bases and J by 7 bases, leaving 10 bases between them. The CDR3 coding sequence is TGCGCCAGCAGAGGGGGAAACCAGCCCCAGCATTTT. Encoded protein: CASRGGNQPQHF.

This rearrangement joins TRBV19 to TRBJ2-3; 8 positions match TRBD1. The CDR3 has 16 residues. Germline V gene data show CDR1 as LNHDA and CDR2 as SQIVND (reference sequence). The V and J ends lost 1 base and 3 bases, in that order; junction bases with no gene match: 6. CDR3 amino acids: CASSIGIQGATDTQYF. The CDR3 DNA reads as TGTGCCAGTAGTATAGGAATCCAGGGGGCAACAGATACGCAGTATTTT. The full variable domain, in which reference TRBV19 and TRBJ2-3 provide the parts outside the CDR3, is DGGITQSPKYLFRKEGQNVTLSCEQNLNHDAMYWYRQDPGQGLRLIYYSQIVNDFQKGDIAEGYSVSREKKESFPLTVTSAQKNPTAFYLCASSIGIQGATDTQYFGPGTRLTVL.

This clone was seen a few times. The chain links TRBV5-8 to TRBJ2-7; no firm D call. Deletions cut 1 base from V and 0 bases from J, with 5 bases between. Looked up from germline, CDR1 is SGHTS and CDR2 is YDEGEE. This CDR3 is built from 13 residues. This CDR3 reads CASSLLLSYEQYF. In DNA form, the CDR3 reads TGTGCCAGCAGCTTGCTCCTCTCCTACGAGCAGTACTTC.

The V call is TRBV27, the J call TRBJ2-5, with a tentative D call TRBD2 (5 bases). V was pared by 2 bases and J by 5 bases, with 15 bases between. Germline-derived CDR1 and CDR2 are MNHEY and SMNVEV (reference sequence). This CDR3 region has 15 residues. CDR3: CASSLRASRGETQYF. The CDR3 DNA sequence: TGTGCCAGCAGTTTACGCGCTAGCCGTGGGGAGACCCAGTACTTC.

The chain couples TRBV19 to TRBJ1-2; 8 bases are shared with TRBD1. V was clipped by 3 bases and J by 6 bases; unmatched bases: 9. The CDR3 has 15 residues. Germline V gene sequence: CDR1 LNHDA, CDR2 SQIVND (reference sequence). The chain's CDR3 is CASSIGQGAEDGYTF. CDR3 in DNA: TGTGCCAGTAGTATTGGTCAGGGGGCCGAAGATGGCTACACCTTC.

V gene TRBV7-9 combines with J gene TRBJ1-2, with D uncertain. This CDR3 is 13 amino acids long. The V end lost 5 bases, the J end lost 4 bases, and 11 bases lay between the germline ends. Per the germline V gene, CDR1 is SEHNR and CDR2 is FQNEAQ (reference sequence). The CDR3 loop reads CASSLPRGYGYTF. CDR3 sequence (DNA): TGTGCCAGCAGCCTTCCGCGAGGCTATGGCTACACCTTC.

This clone was detected only a few times. The V gene is TRBV11-3, the J gene TRBJ1-4; 9 bases line up with TRBD1. The germline gives CDR1 SGHNT, CDR2 YENEEA. The CDR3 totals 15 residues. Losses at the gene ends were 5 bases for V and 3 bases for J; bases not matched to a gene: 4. This chain's CDR3 is CASSPGQGSNEKLFF. CDR3 sequence (DNA): TGTGCCAGCAGCCCGGGACAGGGTTCTAATGAAAAACTGTTTTTT. The full variable domain, with the rest looked up from reference TRBV11-3 and TRBJ1-4, is EAGVVQSPRYKIIEKKQPVAFWCNPISGHNTLYWYLQNLGQGPELLIRYENEEAVDDSQLPKDRFSAERLKGVDSTLKIQPAELGDSAVYLCASSPGQGSNEKLFFGSGTQLSVL.

Comment on this clone: Sequence at one end of the junction differs from germline and may be a read error. J is TRBJ1-6 and V is TRBV5-3, with D perhaps TRBD1 (5 bases). TRBV5-3 is placed among ORFs of uncertain function. The CDR3 consists of 15 residues. The CDR3 nucleotides read TGTGCCAGCAGCTTGGCCGGAGGGGTAGATTCACCCCTCCACTTT. Its protein is CASSLAGGVDSPLHF.

This clone is large (0.1 to 1%). This rearrangement joins TRBV6-5 to TRBJ1-1; 7 positions agree with TRBD1. Trimming at V came to 6 bases and at J to 3 bases, leaving 7 bases not matched to a gene. CDR1 and CDR2 from the germline V gene are MNHEY and SVGAGI. The CDR3 consists of 14 residues. The CDR3 DNA reads TGTGCCAGCAGGACGGTTCAGGGGGACACTGAAGCTTTCTTT. Translating it yields CASRTVQGDTEAFF.

The genes are TRBV19 and TRBJ1-2; 7 nucleotides agree with TRBD1. The ends lost 0 bases at V and 2 bases at J; junction bases unmatched: 9. CDR1 is LNHDA and CDR2 is SQIVND in the germline V gene (reference sequence). The CDR3 spans 17 residues. In DNA, the CDR3 is TGTGCCAGTAGTATAGACTTCCAGACAGGGAAGAACTATGGCTACACCTTC. As protein: CASSIDFQTGKNYGYTF.

As concerns this clone: At one of its ends the junction is not consistent with the germline gene, which may arise from a read error. This chain connects TRBV7-7 to TRBJ1-3; D is unresolved. The germline V gene has CDR1 SSHAT and CDR2 FNYEAQ (reference sequence). The CDR3 sequence is 15 residues long. The chain's CDR3 is CASSLSLNSGNTIYF. The CDR3 DNA follows: TGTGCTAGCAGCCTGTCCCTTAATTCTGGAAACACCATATATTTT.

This chain joins TRBV2 and TRBJ2-1, with 12 bases matching TRBD1. The V gene end was trimmed by 6 bases and the J gene end by 9 bases; junction bases not matched to a gene: 12. The CDR3 spans 16 residues. Germline CDR1 is SNHLY and CDR2 is FYNNEI. The CDR3 protein is CASRWGQGAVESEQFF. CDR3 DNA sequence: TGTGCCAGCAGATGGGGACAGGGGGCGGTGGAGAGTGAGCAGTTCTTC.

By share of the sample, this clone is hyperexpanded. This chain uses TRBV11-1 with TRBJ1-2, with D perhaps matching TRBD1 (5 bases). The CDR3 covers 14 residues. The V gene lost 3 bases and the J gene lost 4 bases, with 12 bases spanning the gap. Germline assignment: CDR1 SGHAT and CDR2 FQDESV (reference sequence). CDR3 nucleotides: TGTGCCAGCAGCTTCGGACGGGGGGTCTATGGCTACACCTTC. As protein: CASSFGRGVYGYTF.

This clone has just a few counts. This sequence joins TRBV19 and TRBJ2-5, with TRBD1 matching 9 bases. CDR1 is LNHDA, CDR2 SQIVND, per germline (reference sequence). After removal of 6 bases from V and 1 base from J, the junction contained 3 bases not matched to a gene. This CDR3 is 14 amino acids long. CDR3 sequence reads: CASRTTGGQETQYF. The CDR3 DNA reads TGTGCCAGTAGAACGACAGGGGGCCAAGAGACCCAGTACTTC. The variable domain in full, with the rest retrieved from reference TRBV19 and TRBJ2-5, is DGGITQSPKYLFRKEGQNVTLSCEQNLNHDAMYWYRQDPGQGLRLIYYSQIVNDFQKGDIAEGYSVSREKKESFPLTVTSAQKNPTAFYLCASRTTGGQETQYFGPGTRLLVL.

The rearrangement links TRBV11-1 to TRBJ2-7; 10 bases are a match to TRBD1. Trimming cost V 11 bases and J 5 bases; bases outside gene matches: 15. The CDR3 runs to 15 residues. Germline V gene sequence: CDR1 SGHAT, CDR2 FQDESV (reference sequence). Here the CDR3 DNA reads TGTGCCTCCCGTCGACCGGGGACAGGGGAGGACGAGCAGTACTTC. It codes for CASRRPGTGEDEQYF.

The chain combines TRBV2 with TRBJ2-5, with TRBD2 identical over 8 bases. V lost 9 bases, J lost 0 bases, and 3 bases stayed unmatched. The CDR3 length is 13 residues. Germline V gene lookup returns CDR1 SNHLY and CDR2 FYNNEI. CDR3 nucleotides: TGTGCCAGTAAACTAGCGGACCAAGAGACCCAGTACTTC. Protein sequence: CASKLADQETQYF.

The chain carries TRBV7-6 and TRBJ1-3; D is unresolved. V lost 2 bases, J lost 3 bases, and 11 bases lay in between. The germline CDR1 and CDR2 sequences are SGHVS and FNYEAQ. This CDR3 has 15 residues. The CDR3 region has the DNA TGTGCCAGCAGCTTACAGAGCGCGTTTGGAAACACCATATATTTT. Translation: CASSLQSAFGNTIYF.

This sequence joins TRBV7-2 and TRBJ2-2; 9 positions match TRBD2. The germline gives CDR1 SGHTA, CDR2 FQGNSA. The trim removed 2 bases at V and 7 bases at J, leaving 5 bases unmatched. The CDR3 spans 15 residues. CDR3 in DNA: TGTGCCAGCAGCTTATTAGCGGGGGTGGGCGGGGAGCTGTTTTTT. It codes for CASSLLAGVGGELFF.

The chain recombines TRBV19 with TRBJ2-3; 9 positions match TRBD1. This CDR3 is built from 15 residues. J lost 6 bases, V lost 5 bases, and 9 bases had no gene match. CDR1 LNHDA and CDR2 SQIVND come from the germline V gene (reference sequence). The CDR3 loop reads CASSQAGQGSDTQYF. The CDR3, as DNA: TGTGCCAGTAGTCAAGCGGGACAGGGATCGGATACGCAGTATTTT.

The chain couples TRBV7-9 to TRBJ1-1; 9 bases are shared with TRBD1. Germline values: CDR1 SEHNR, CDR2 FQNEAQ (reference sequence). This CDR3 comprises 15 residues. Losses at the gene ends were 3 bases for V and 1 base for J; bases not matched to a gene: 3. The CDR3 region is CASSFDRGRNTEAFF. CDR3 sequence (DNA): TGTGCCAGCAGCTTCGACAGGGGGAGGAACACTGAAGCTTTCTTT.

This chain uses TRBV12-5 with TRBJ1-3, with TRBD1 identical over 8 bases. Germline V gene lookup returns CDR1 LGHNT and CDR2 FRNRAP. V lost 6 bases and J lost 1; bases outside the gene matches: 8. The length of the CDR3 is 16 residues. CDR3 sequence (DNA): TGTGCTAGTGGGGAAGGACAGGGCATTTCTGGAAACACCATATATTTT. Encoded protein: CASGEGQGISGNTIYF.

This chain joins TRBV7-2 and TRBJ2-1; the match to TRBD2 covers 9 bases. Germline V gene sequence: CDR1 SGHTA, CDR2 FQGNSA. The CDR3 length is 15 residues. The V segment lost 4 bases and the J segment 2 bases; nucleotides outside the gene matches: 3. The CDR3 nucleotides are TGTGCCAGCAGCTACGAGCGGGGGGCCTACAATGAGCAGTTCTTC. Its protein product is CASSYERGAYNEQFF.

The V and J genes are TRBV6-6 and TRBJ1-4; D uncertain. Trimming stripped 2 bases from V and 3 bases from J, with 4 bases between. The CDR3 is made up of 13 amino acids. Looked up from germline, CDR1 is MNHNY and CDR2 is SVGAGI (reference sequence). The CDR3, as DNA: TGTGCCAGCAGTTACACTCCTAATGAAAAACTGTTTTTT. Its protein is CASSYTPNEKLFF.

This sequence joins TRBV20-1 and TRBJ2-1; D ambiguous. Trimming removed 6 bases at V and 4 bases at J, with 4 bases between. The CDR3 sequence is 10 residues long. From germline, CDR1 is DFQATT and CDR2 SNEGSKA (reference sequence). Here the CDR3 DNA reads TGCAGTGCCGTATACAATGAGCAGTTCTTC. Translated: CSAVYNEQFF.